This T cell receptor (beta chain) came from a study of T cell responses to AZD1222 COVID-19 vaccine. Study outcomes and limitations: As reported, nearly half of all spike-specific TCRs target variant regions that are unmutated. After the peak T cell response, and only then, were repertoires sampled. The donors showed a predominance of white British ancestry and of females, with possible underestimation of clonal diversity.

Profiling relied on immunoSEQ multiplex PCR, and the TCRdb table lists in-frame clones only, not all of them. Counted here are 95,000 to 150,000 clones, about nine tenths occurring once; the ten biggest clones make up roughly 1.2%. Points on this clone: Its antigen remains unknown.

CDR3 length: 16 residues. Germline V gene data show CDR1 as SGHRS and CDR2 as YFSETQ. Trimming removed 3 bases from V and 4 bases from J; junction bases left unmatched: 10. The chain employs TRBV5-1 and TRBJ1-1; 9 nucleotides align to TRBD1. This clonotype was sampled from an adult in good health. The sample consisted of peripheral blood, taken on day 0 of AZD1222 vaccination. The DNA for the CDR3 is TGCGCCAGCAGCTCACAGGGGGCTGTAAGGAGCACTGAAGCTTTCTTT. It translates to CASSSQGAVRSTEAFF.